Following are 13 T cell receptor beta chains from one sample sequenced in a study of T cells in Graves' hyperthyroidism and ophthalmopathy. The TCR beta CDR3 regions underwent amplification using RNA transcripts as the source. First-round RT-PCR targeting the TCR CDR3 was performed with the HTBI primer set. TCRdb re-derived calls from the multiplex PCR reads in MiXCR, one entry per CDR3 protein. The sample consists of approximately 510,000 distinct CDR3 sequences, about 20% of them appearing once. The sample consisted of blood. The receptor set was obtained from a man younger than 30 with Graves' hyperthyroidism.

This clonotype showed up just a few times. This chain links TRBV5-5 with TRBJ2-7; TRBD1 agrees at 11 bases. The junction had 6 bases not matched to a gene; V was cut back by 4 bases and J by 3 bases. The length of the CDR3 is 15 residues. Germline V gene sequence: CDR1 SGHKS, CDR2 YYEKEE (reference sequence). The CDR3: CASSNRDRGFYEQYF. The CDR3, as DNA: TGTGCCAGCAGCAACCGGGACAGGGGGTTCTACGAGCAGTACTTC.

This clonotype was detected ten times or more. The gene calls are TRBV6-6 and TRBJ1-5; D gene uncertain. The CDR3 contains 16 residues. The V end lost 5 bases, the J end lost 6 bases, and 20 bases lay between the germline ends. Looked up from germline, CDR1 is MNHNY and CDR2 is SVGAGI (reference sequence). CDR3 region: CASSPLTVPRGQPQHF. CDR3 sequence (DNA): TGTGCCAGCAGTCCCCTCACTGTCCCCCGGGGTCAGCCCCAGCATTTT.

This clonotype was observed at least ten times. The germline gene is not matched at one end of the junction; a read error may be the cause. The chain links TRBV18 to TRBJ1-1; 8 bases are a match to TRBD1. This CDR3 contains 13 residues. Germline loops: CDR1 KGHSH, CDR2 LQKENI. The CDR3 sequence is CASSPQRQGEAFF. In DNA, the CDR3 is TGTGCCAGCTCGCCACAACGACAGGGGGAAGCTTTCTTT.

This chain connects TRBV12-3 or TRBV12-4 to TRBJ1-2, with D perhaps TRBD1 (6 bases). V gave up 5 bases and J gave up 5 bases, with 12 bases separating them. The CDR3 consists of 13 residues. The CDR3 sequence is CASSRTVAYGYTF. Written as DNA, the CDR3 is TGTGCCAGCAGTAGGACAGTGGCTTATGGCTACACCTTC.

This clonotype was seen many times. J is TRBJ2-7 and V is TRBV2; 10 bases match TRBD1. V lost 2 bases, J lost 10 bases, and 11 bases stayed unmatched. The CDR3 contains 15 residues. Germline assignment: CDR1 SNHLY and CDR2 FYNNEI. The CDR3 region is CASSEPGTGASAQYF. In nucleotides, the CDR3 is TGTGCCAGCAGTGAACCCGGGACAGGGGCCTCGGCACAGTACTTC. Looking up the rest from reference TRBV2 and TRBJ2-7 gives the full variable domain: EPEVTQTPSHQVTQMGQEVILRCVPISNHLYFYWYRQILGQKVEFLVSFYNNEISEKSEIFDDQFSVERPDGSNFTLKIRSTKLEDSAMYFCASSEPGTGASAQYFGPGTRLTVT.

The chain links TRBV4-1 to TRBJ2-7; either TRBD1 or TRBD2 may supply D (5 bases each). The ends were cut back, 3 bases at V and 0 bases at J, with 18 bases in the middle. Looked up from germline, CDR1 is MGHRA and CDR2 is YSYEKL. CDR3 length: 17 residues. CDR3 DNA: TGCGCCAGCAGCCAGGCAACCCGGGACCCTCCCTCCTACGAGCAGTACTTC. Protein product: CASSQATRDPPSYEQYF.

The chain recombines TRBV27 with TRBJ2-7, with a tentative D call TRBD1 (5 bases). The germline V and J ends were trimmed by 4 bases and 3 bases, with 13 bases remaining between them. This CDR3 contains 14 residues. CDR1 and CDR2 (germline): MNHEY, SMNVEV (reference sequence). The DNA of the CDR3 is TGTGCCAGCAGTTCTGCGGACACTGTCTACGAGCAGTACTTC. This gives the protein CASSSADTVYEQYF.

This clonotype was seen many times. This chain joins TRBV10-3 and TRBJ2-7, with a possible D match to TRBD2 (5 bases). Germline loops: CDR1 ENHRY, CDR2 SYGVKD. The CDR3 is 11 residues long. Trimming cost V 4 bases and J 6 bases, with 7 bases left between them. CDR3 sequence: CAISGEGEQYF. DNA of the CDR3: TGTGCCATCAGTGGTGAGGGCGAGCAGTACTTC.

This clonotype occurred many times. V is TRBV19 and J is TRBJ1-5; a possible D gene is TRBD1 (5 bases). Germline assignment: CDR1 LNHDA and CDR2 SQIVND (reference sequence). The CDR3 consists of 15 residues. V was cut by 5 bases and J by 3 bases, with 14 bases left in between. As DNA, the CDR3 is TGTGCCAGTAGTTTACGGGACGGTTACAATCAGCCCCAGCATTTT. It encodes CASSLRDGYNQPQHF.

This clonotype has a count of ten or more. V usage is TRBV6-5 and J usage is TRBJ1-2; D is uncertain. Germline loops: CDR1 MNHEY, CDR2 SVGAGI. Trimming pared 3 bases from V and 2 bases from J, leaving 13 bases between. The CDR3 is 15 amino acids. The CDR3, as DNA: TGTGCCAGCAGTTATGAGGAGGATGCCAACTATGGCTACACCTTC. This gives the protein CASSYEEDANYGYTF.

Ten or more counts support this clonotype. The chain links TRBV12-3 or TRBV12-4 to TRBJ1-5, with TRBD1 as a possible D gene (5 bases). The CDR3 is 13 residues long. V was cut by 3 bases and J by 9 bases, with 12 bases left in between. Here the CDR3 DNA reads TGTGCCAGCAGTTTGTCCAGGGTTGCGCCCCAGCATTTT. Translating it yields CASSLSRVAPQHF.

This clonotype was observed at least ten times. The chain recombines TRBV14 with TRBJ2-7; D unclear. CDR1 and CDR2 (germline): SGHDN, FVKESK. The CDR3 is made up of 14 amino acids. Trimming removed 3 bases at V and 3 bases at J, with 12 bases between. The CDR3 sequence: CASSHLPPDYEQYF. CDR3 bases: TGTGCCAGCAGCCATCTCCCCCCAGACTACGAGCAGTACTTC.

The V gene is TRBV6-1, the J gene TRBJ1-1; D remains unclear. Germline CDR1 reads MNHNS; CDR2 reads SASEGT. V lost 8 bases to trimming and J lost 0 bases, with 13 bases between them. The CDR3 extends over 14 amino acids. CDR3 nucleotides: TGTGCCAGCCGACCACCGGGAATGAACACTGAAGCTTTCTTT. Translation: CASRPPGMNTEAFF.